What follows describes a single T cell receptor beta chain. Its specificity is not known. This specimen belongs to a study of cytomegalovirus exposure and HLA in healthy donors. Study-wide background: Inside one of the first data releases sat around 80 million unique TCRs taken from HLA-typed donors.

CDR1 is SGHTA and CDR2 is FQGNSA in the germline V gene. This CDR3 is built from 14 residues. V was trimmed by 5 bases and J by 8 bases, leaving 16 bases between them. Study findings and constraints: Donor immune exposure was known only as CMV serostatus.

In the PCR, 60 Vbeta and 13 Jbeta primers were used. Clones were sequenced by immunoSEQ multiplex PCR, and TCRdb holds only the in-frame ones, with some missing. The table includes about 110,000 clones, about 81% detected once. Source material: PBMCs. This receptor was identified in a male donor in good health and CMV-seropositive. The J gene is TRBJ2-4, the V gene TRBV7-2, with D perhaps matching TRBD2 (7 bases). The CDR3 DNA reads TGTGCCAGCAGCCCAGAAGGGGGAGGGGACATTCAGTACTTC. Translated, it gives CASSPEGGGDIQYF.